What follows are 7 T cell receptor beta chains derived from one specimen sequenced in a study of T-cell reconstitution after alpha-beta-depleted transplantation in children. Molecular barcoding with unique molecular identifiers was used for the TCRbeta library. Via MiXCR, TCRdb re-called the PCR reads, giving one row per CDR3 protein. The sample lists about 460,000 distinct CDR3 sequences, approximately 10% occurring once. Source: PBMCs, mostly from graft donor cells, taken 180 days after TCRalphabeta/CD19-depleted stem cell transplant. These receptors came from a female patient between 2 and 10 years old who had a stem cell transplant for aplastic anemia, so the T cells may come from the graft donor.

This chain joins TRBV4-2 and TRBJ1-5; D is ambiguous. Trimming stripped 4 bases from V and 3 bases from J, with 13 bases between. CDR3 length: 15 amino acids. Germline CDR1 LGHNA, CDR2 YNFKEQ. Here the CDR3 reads CASSLSWQSNQPQHF. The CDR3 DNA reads TGTGCCAGCAGCCTCAGTTGGCAGTCCAATCAGCCCCAGCATTTT.

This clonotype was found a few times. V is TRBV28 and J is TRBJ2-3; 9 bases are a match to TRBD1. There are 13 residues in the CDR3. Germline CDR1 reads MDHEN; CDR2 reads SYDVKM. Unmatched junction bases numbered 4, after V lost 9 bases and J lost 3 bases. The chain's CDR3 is CASRDRVTDTQYF. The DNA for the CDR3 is TGTGCCAGTCGGGACAGGGTGACAGATACGCAGTATTTT.

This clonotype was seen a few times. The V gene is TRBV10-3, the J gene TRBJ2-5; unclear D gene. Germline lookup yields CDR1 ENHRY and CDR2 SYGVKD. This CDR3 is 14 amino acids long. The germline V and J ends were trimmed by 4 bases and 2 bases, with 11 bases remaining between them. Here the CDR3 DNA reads TGTGCCATCAGTGCCCAGACATTTCAAGAGACCCAGTACTTC. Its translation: CAISAQTFQETQYF.

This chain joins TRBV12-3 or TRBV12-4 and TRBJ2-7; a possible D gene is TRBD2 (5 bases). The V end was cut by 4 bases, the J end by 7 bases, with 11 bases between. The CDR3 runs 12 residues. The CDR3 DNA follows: TGTGCCAGCAGTTCCGGGGTTGCAGAGCAGTACGTC. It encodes CASSSGVAEQYV.

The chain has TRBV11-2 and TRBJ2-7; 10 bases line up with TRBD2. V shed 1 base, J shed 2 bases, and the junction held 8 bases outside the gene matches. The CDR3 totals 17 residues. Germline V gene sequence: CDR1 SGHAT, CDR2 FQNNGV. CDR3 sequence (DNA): TGTGCCAGCAGCTTAGGATCTCCTAGCGGGAGCCCCTACGAGCAGTACGTC. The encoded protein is CASSLGSPSGSPYEQYV.

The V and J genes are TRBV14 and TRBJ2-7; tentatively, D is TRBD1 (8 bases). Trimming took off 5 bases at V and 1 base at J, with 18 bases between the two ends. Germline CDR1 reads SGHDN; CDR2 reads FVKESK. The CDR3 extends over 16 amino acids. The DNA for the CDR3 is TGTGCCAGCAGCTTCGAGCGGGACAGGCATTCCTACGAGCAGTACGTC. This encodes CASSFERDRHSYEQYV.

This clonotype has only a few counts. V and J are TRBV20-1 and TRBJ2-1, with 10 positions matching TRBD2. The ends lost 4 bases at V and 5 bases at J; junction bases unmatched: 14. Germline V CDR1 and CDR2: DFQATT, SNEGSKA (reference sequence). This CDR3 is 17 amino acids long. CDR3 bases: TGCAGTGCTATCGCCGTGGAGGCTAGCGGGAGCGACAATGAGCAGTTCTTC. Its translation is CSAIAVEASGSDNEQFF.